This T cell receptor (beta chain) was captured in a study of cytomegalovirus exposure and HLA in healthy donors. Study in general: Within an early data release were around 80 million unique TCRs drawn from HLA-typed donors.

Use of 60 Vbeta and 13 Jbeta primers characterized the PCR. Here immunoSEQ multiplex PCR was the method, and the copy in TCRdb shows in-frame clones only, minus some. The sample has around 200,000 clones, around 79% seen once. J lost 5 bases, V lost 3 bases, and 8 bases had no gene match. The CDR3 sequence is 15 residues long. Germline CDR1 is GTSNPN and CDR2 is SVGIG (reference sequence). Findings and caveats of the study: An analysis that was carried out later associated fewer than 20,000 TCR beta sequences with HLA alleles at 0.05 false discovery rate.

In the case of this clone: Antigen specificity is unknown.

Material for sequencing was PBMCs. The rearrangement uses TRBV30 and TRBJ1-4, with 8 bases fitting TRBD1. The TCR originated in a man aged 18 to 30 in good health and CMV-seronegative. In DNA, the CDR3 is TGTGCCTGGAGCCGATCTTGGACAGGGAATGAAAAACTGTTTTTT. It yields the protein CAWSRSWTGNEKLFF. Filled out from reference TRBV30 and TRBJ1-4, the complete variable domain reads SQTIHQWPATLVQPVGSPLSLECTVEGTSNPNLYWYRQAAGRGLQLLFYSVGIGQISSEVPQNLSASRPQDRQFILSSKKLLLSDSGFYLCAWSRSWTGNEKLFFGSGTQLSVL.